The 29 T cell receptor beta chains in this list originate from one sample, sequenced in a study of glioma-infiltrating T cells. Amplification of TCR alpha and beta CDR3 regions from RNA used iRepertoire nested multiplex PCR. TCRdb used MiXCR to reprocess the multiplex PCR reads, holding one entry per CDR3 protein. The sample has 400,000 or so distinct CDR3 sequences, around 38% seen once. Sequenced material: glioma tissue, nonneoplastic brain tissue, or PBMCs (not recorded which). Receptors originate from a human donor with low-grade glioma or glioblastoma, undergoing nonglioma brain surgery, or in good health (not recorded which).

Only one count was recorded for this clonotype. This sequence may be a read error, since a much larger clone differs from it by one base. The chain is built from TRBV25-1 and TRBJ1-1; unclear D gene. The V gene's germline CDR1 is MGHDK and CDR2 SYGVNS. The CDR3 is made up of 12 amino acids. CDR3 nucleotides: TGTGCCAGCAGTGACAGTTACACTGAAGCTCTCTTT. Protein: CASSDSYTEALF.

This clonotype was detected ten times or more. The gene calls are TRBV6-2 or TRBV6-3 and TRBJ1-2; a weak D match, TRBD1 (5 bases). Germline V CDR1 and CDR2: MNHEY, SVGEGT. The CDR3 consists of 15 residues. Trimming took off 1 base at V and 2 bases at J, with 11 bases between the two ends. CDR3 sequence (DNA): TGTGCCAGCAGTTACTTCAGGACACTGAACTATGGCTACACCTTC. Its protein product is CASSYFRTLNYGYTF.

V gene TRBV6-2 or TRBV6-3 combines with J gene TRBJ2-2; TRBD1 might be the D (5 bases). Deletions cut 6 bases from V and 1 base from J, with 15 bases between. The CDR3 spans 16 residues. CDR1 is MNHEY, CDR2 SVGEGT, per germline. CDR3: CASSPGLDQNTGELFF. For the CDR3, the DNA is TGTGCCAGCAGCCCAGGGCTAGACCAGAACACCGGGGAGCTGTTTTTT.

In this sample, this clonotype turned up many times. This rearrangement joins TRBV6-2 or TRBV6-3 to TRBJ2-3; 10 bases map to TRBD2. The CDR3 is 17 residues long. CDR1 and CDR2 (germline): MNHEY, SVGEGT. The trim removed 2 bases at V and 0 bases at J, leaving 5 bases unmatched. This CDR3 is CASSYAASGSSTDTQYF. The CDR3 coding sequence is TGTGCCAGCAGTTACGCGGCTAGCGGGAGCAGCACAGATACGCAGTATTTT.

This rearrangement joins TRBV11-3 to TRBJ2-1; D remains ambiguous. Per the germline V gene, CDR1 is SGHNT and CDR2 is YENEEA. This CDR3 is 14 amino acids long. V was cut by 2 bases and J by 5 bases, with 10 bases left in between. The CDR3 is CASSLRPGNNEQFF. The CDR3 nucleotides read TGTGCCAGCAGCTTAAGACCAGGAAACAATGAGCAGTTCTTC.

A remark on this clonotype: This sequence may be a read error, since a much larger clone differs from it by one base. The chain links TRBV7-2 to TRBJ2-3; D may be TRBD1 (6 bases). CDR3 length: 14 residues. Germline assignment: CDR1 SGHTA and CDR2 FQGNSA. The V end lost 3 bases, the J end lost 7 bases, and 14 bases lay between the germline ends. The DNA for the CDR3 is TGTGCCAGCAGCTTCCCGGGACACCGCAATACGCAGTATTTT. Amino acids: CASSFPGHRNTQYF.

This clonotype was seen once. The junction and the germline gene differ at one end; a read error may be behind it. V is TRBV20-1 and J is TRBJ2-3; 12 bases are shared with TRBD2. CDR1 and CDR2 from the germline V gene are DFQATT and SNEGSKA (reference sequence). The CDR3 has 16 amino acids. The CDR3 DNA sequence: TGCACCTTGGGGGCTAGCGGGAGGGCCGGCACAGATATGCAGTATTTT. Its protein is CTLGASGRAGTDMQYF.

This clonotype showed up just a few times. V gene TRBV27 combines with J gene TRBJ2-7, with a tentative D call TRBD1 (5 bases). The CDR3 has 14 residues. V shed 4 bases and J shed 0 bases, with 10 bases lying between them. CDR1 is MNHEY and CDR2 is SMNVEV in the germline V gene (reference sequence). This CDR3 reads CASSYDRSSYEQYF. The CDR3 DNA sequence: TGTGCCAGCAGTTACGACAGAAGCTCCTACGAGCAGTACTTC.

On this clonotype itself: This clone may be a read error of a much larger clone one base away. The CDR3 does not end in the conserved phenylalanine or tryptophan, so this is likely a read error. The chain carries TRBV27 and TRBJ2-7; 13 bases are shared with TRBD2. V lost 2 bases and J lost 8; bases outside the gene matches: 3. Germline loops: CDR1 MNHEY, CDR2 SMNVEV (reference sequence). The CDR3 runs 14 residues. CDR3 protein: CASSLGLAGDKQYL. Written as DNA, the CDR3 is TGTGCCAGCAGTTTAGGACTAGCGGGAGACAAGCAGTACCTC.

Worth noting for this clonotype: An end of the junction differs from the germline gene, which may be a read error. The genes are TRBV7-9 and TRBJ2-1; perhaps TRBD2 as D (6 bases). The germline CDR1 and CDR2 sequences are SEHNR and FQNEAQ (reference sequence). The CDR3 length is 17 residues. CDR3 sequence reads: CASSQERAYYSYNEQFF. CDR3 coding DNA: TGCGCCAGCAGCCAAGAGCGGGCCTATTATTCCTACAATGAGCAGTTCTTC. Complete variable domain (other parts from reference TRBV7-9 and TRBJ2-1): DTGVSQNPRHKITKRGQNVTFRCDPISEHNRLYWYRQTLGQGPEFLTYFQNEAQLEKSRLLSDRFSAERPKGSFSTLEIQRTEQGDSAMYLCASSQERAYYSYNEQFFGPGTRLTVL.

The V call is TRBV7-3, the J call TRBJ2-3; no clear D gene. The CDR3 runs to 14 residues. CDR1 is SGHTA, CDR2 FQGTGA, per germline. V lost 0 bases to trimming and J lost 4 bases, with 8 bases between them. The CDR3 DNA reads as TGTGCCAGCAGCTTAACCAGACCCCCAGATACGCAGTATTTT. Protein product: CASSLTRPPDTQYF. Full variable domain (remainder filled in from reference TRBV7-3 and TRBJ2-3): GAGVSQTPSNKVTEKGKYVELRCDPISGHTALYWYRQSLGQGPEFLIYFQGTGAADDSGLPNDRFFAVRPEGSVSTLKIQRTERGDSAVYLCASSLTRPPDTQYFGPGTRLTVL.

This clonotype was recorded at least ten times. This chain links TRBV20-1 with TRBJ2-1, with 9 bases that match TRBD2. CDR3 size: 16 residues. Looked up from germline, CDR1 is DFQATT and CDR2 is SNEGSKA (reference sequence). V shed 0 bases, J shed 3 bases, and the junction held 6 bases outside the gene matches. CDR3 loop: CSARDRTSGYYNEQFF. CDR3 sequence (DNA): TGCAGTGCTAGAGACCGTACTAGCGGGTACTACAATGAGCAGTTCTTC.

This clonotype occurred a few times. The chain recombines TRBV20-1 with TRBJ2-3; D possibly corresponds to TRBD2 (7 bases). From germline, CDR1 is DFQATT and CDR2 SNEGSKA (reference sequence). The CDR3 consists of 18 residues. Trimming removed 0 bases from V and 1 base from J, with 20 bases in between. Here the CDR3 DNA reads TGCAGTGCTAGAGATAACTTGGCGGGGGCGCGGGGCACAGATACGCAGTATTTT. Its translation is CSARDNLAGARGTDTQYF.

This clonotype was found many times. The chain uses TRBV20-1 and TRBJ2-1, with 7 nucleotides matching TRBD2. J was trimmed by 0 bases and V by 6 bases; bases with no gene match: 5. Germline loops: CDR1 DFQATT, CDR2 SNEGSKA (reference sequence). The CDR3 spans 14 residues. The chain's CDR3 is CSALQRGSYNEQFF. In DNA, the CDR3 is TGCAGTGCCCTTCAGCGGGGCTCCTACAATGAGCAGTTCTTC.

As for this clonotype: The conserved phenylalanine or tryptophan normally closing the CDR3 is absent here, so this likely arose from a read error. The DNA is omitted, as the CDR3 cannot be located on it reliably, and the CDR3 follows TCRdb's listing. The CDR3 sequence is CASSYTPGTLYS. This chain connects TRBV6-5 to TRBJ2-4; TRBD1 reflects the table's D call only, with no check against the DNA. The germline gives CDR1 MNHEY, CDR2 SVGAGI. The CDR3 region is 12 residues in length, termini included.

The V call is TRBV20-1, the J call TRBJ1-1, with 11 bases aligning to TRBD1. CDR1 and CDR2 from the germline V gene are DFQATT and SNEGSKA (reference sequence). CDR3 length equals 19 residues. The ends lost 0 bases at V and 5 bases at J; junction bases unmatched: 17. The CDR3 protein is CSARDVVLDRGLLGTEAFF. Here the CDR3 DNA reads TGCAGTGCTAGAGATGTCGTCCTGGACAGGGGGCTTCTGGGTACTGAAGCTTTCTTT.

A remark on this clonotype: Possible read error: a much larger clone is one base away. The rearrangement uses TRBV28 and TRBJ2-7; 8 bases line up with TRBD2. CDR3 length equals 15 residues. The J segment lost 1 base and the V segment lost 8 bases, leaving 10 bases of the junction unmatched. The V gene's germline CDR1 is MDHEN and CDR2 SYDVKM. CDR3: CASAGGDTGSYEQYF. The CDR3 DNA follows: TGTGCCAGCGCCGGGGGGGATACAGGGTCCTACGAGCAGTACTTC.

This clonotype was seen a few times. The chain has TRBV27 and TRBJ1-4; weak D call: TRBD1 (5 bases). The ends were cut back, 7 bases at V and 8 bases at J, with 17 bases in the middle. The CDR3 totals 14 residues. CDR1 MNHEY and CDR2 SMNVEV come from the germline V gene (reference sequence). The CDR3 sequence: CASTTVGGNEKLFF. The DNA for the CDR3 is TGTGCCAGCACTACCGTGGGGGGGAACGAAAAACTGTTTTTT.

This clonotype was picked up many times. V is TRBV28 and J is TRBJ1-1; no firm D call. This CDR3 region has 15 residues. The germline V and J ends were trimmed by 9 bases and 1 base, with 18 bases remaining between them. Germline lookup yields CDR1 MDHEN and CDR2 SYDVKM. The CDR3 coding sequence is TGTGCCAGTACCTTAAAAAGGCCTTCGAACACTGAAGCTTTCTTT. This sequence encodes CASTLKRPSNTEAFF.

This clonotype was recorded a few times. The chain joins TRBV7-8 to TRBJ2-7; D is ambiguous. Germline assignment: CDR1 SGHVS and CDR2 FQNEAQ. V was cut by 3 bases and J by 5 bases, with 5 bases left in between. This CDR3 region has 11 residues. CDR3 DNA sequence: TGTGCCAGCAGCTTCCTTAACGAGCAGTACTTC. Protein: CASSFLNEQYF. The full variable domain, completed using reference TRBV7-8 and TRBJ2-7, is GAGVSQSPRYKVAKRGQDVALRCDPISGHVSLFWYQQALGQGPEFLTYFQNEAQLDKSGLPSDRFFAERPEGSVSTLKIQRTQQEDSAVYLCASSFLNEQYFGPGTRLTVT.

The J gene is TRBJ1-4, the V gene TRBV6-1; 8 bases agree with TRBD1. Trimming at V came to 0 bases and at J to 4 bases, leaving 10 bases not matched to a gene. CDR3 size: 18 residues. CDR1 is MNHNS, CDR2 SASEGT, per germline. DNA of the CDR3: TGTGCCAGCAGTGAAGCGTCACGACCGGGACAGGTTAATGAAAAACTGTTTTTT. This codes for CASSEASRPGQVNEKLFF.

This clonotype was recorded many times. J is TRBJ1-5 and V is TRBV27, with TRBD1 as a possible D gene (6 bases). The V gene's germline CDR1 is MNHEY and CDR2 SMNVEV (reference sequence). This CDR3 has 13 amino acids. Trimming shortened V by 6 bases and J by 1 base, and 7 bases separated the two germline ends. The CDR3 region has the DNA TGTGCCAGCAGCGACAGGAGCAATCAGCCCCAGCATTTT. This translates into CASSDRSNQPQHF.

This clonotype has just a few counts. Mismatch with germline at one junction end may stem from a read error. The gene calls are TRBV6-7 and TRBJ2-2, with a possible D match to TRBD1 (6 bases). Being an ORF, TRBV6-7 has a function that is uncertain. CDR3 length: 18 amino acids. The CDR3 protein is CASSSDRISSHGTGKLFF. The CDR3 DNA reads TGTGCCAGCAGTTCCGACAGGATATCTAGCCACGGCACCGGGAAGCTGTTTTTT.

This clonotype was seen a handful of times. This sequence joins TRBV7-2 and TRBJ1-2; maybe TRBD1 (5 bases). Looked up from germline, CDR1 is SGHTA and CDR2 is FQGNSA. The CDR3 loop spans 14 amino acids. V was clipped by 5 bases and J by 4 bases, with 14 bases between them. CDR3 bases: TGTGCCAGCAGCCCAAGCGGGGCCGCCTATGGCTACACCTTC. Its translation is CASSPSGAAYGYTF.

This chain joins TRBV27 and TRBJ2-7; TRBD1 is a possible D gene (6 bases). This CDR3 comprises 19 residues. CDR1 is MNHEY and CDR2 is SMNVEV in the germline V gene (reference sequence). V was pared by 3 bases and J by 2 bases, with 26 bases between. The CDR3 DNA is TGTGCCAGCAGTTTCCGTGGGTTCCCTGACAGGTCCGTCGCCTACGAGCAGTACTTC. Translating it yields CASSFRGFPDRSVAYEQYF.

This clonotype was seen only a few times. The V call is TRBV28, the J call TRBJ2-3; a possible D gene is TRBD1 (6 bases). The CDR3 covers 11 residues. Looked up from germline, CDR1 is MDHEN and CDR2 is SYDVKM. With 6 bases removed from V and 15 bases from J, the gap between germline ends came to 16 bases. The CDR3 coding sequence is TGTGCCAGCAGGGGGGCAGAAGCTCTATATTTT. It specifies CASRGAEALYF.

In this sample, this clonotype turned up once. An end of the junction differs from the germline gene, which may be a read error. The rearrangement joins TRBV6-2 or TRBV6-3 to TRBJ2-3, with 8 bases aligning to TRBD1. Germline-derived CDR1 and CDR2 are MNHEY and SVGEGT. This CDR3 region has 16 residues. CDR3 sequence: CVSSYRLTGGTDTQYF. CDR3 nucleotide sequence: TGTGTCAGCAGTTACCGCCTGACAGGGGGCACAGATACGCAGTATTTT.

The chain recombines TRBV4-2 with TRBJ1-1; D gene uncertain. CDR1 LGHNA and CDR2 YNFKEQ come from the germline V gene. Trimming stripped 0 bases from V and 1 base from J, with 15 bases between. The CDR3 length is 17 residues. The CDR3 DNA reads as TGTGCCAGCAGCCAAGACCCCCTAGCTAGTCCGAACACTGAAGCTTTCTTT. It is translated as CASSQDPLASPNTEAFF.

The V and J genes are TRBV12-3 or TRBV12-4 and TRBJ2-2, with D unresolved. CDR3 length: 13 residues. The germline V and J ends were trimmed by 6 bases and 8 bases, with 13 bases remaining between them. CDR3: CASRLLEQGELFF. The DNA of the CDR3 is TGTGCCAGCAGGCTCCTAGAGCAGGGGGAGCTGTTTTTT.